Presented here are 9 T cell receptor beta chains from one specimen sequenced in a study of blood T cell repertoires in COVID-19. The table came from immunoSEQ multiplex PCR; TCRdb's copy has only in-frame clones and leaves some out. The sample holds some 150,000 clones, 70% to 85% seen once. The source material was peripheral blood. All receptors derive from a woman older than 75 with acute or convalescent COVID-19.

The genes are TRBV27 and TRBJ2-3; 12 bases agree with TRBD2. CDR1 is MNHEY, CDR2 SMNVEV, per germline (reference sequence). J lost 7 bases, V lost 2 bases, and 7 bases had no gene match. The CDR3 totals 16 residues. CDR3: CASSLGLAGGPNTQYF. CDR3 sequence (DNA): TGTGCCAGCAGTTTAGGTCTAGCGGGGGGGCCAAATACGCAGTATTTT.

This clone has more than one count but fewer than ten. The chain recombines TRBV11-3 with TRBJ1-1; 8 bases match TRBD1. From germline, CDR1 is SGHNT and CDR2 YENEEA. V shed 4 bases and J 5 bases; nucleotides not matched to a gene: 6. This CDR3 is built from 14 residues. The CDR3: CASSSTGGKTEAFF. The CDR3 bases are TGTGCCAGCAGCTCAACAGGGGGGAAGACTGAAGCTTTCTTT.

The chain combines TRBV10-3 with TRBJ1-6, with D uncertain. This CDR3 contains 14 residues. Germline CDR1 reads ENHRY; CDR2 reads SYGVKD. V lost 4 bases, J lost 3 bases, and 7 bases lay in between. The CDR3 sequence is CAISGESYNSPLHF. As DNA, the CDR3 is TGTGCCATCAGTGGGGAGAGCTATAATTCACCCCTCCACTTT.

V and J are TRBV2 and TRBJ1-1, with a possible D match to TRBD1 (6 bases). Deletions cut 0 bases from V and 7 bases from J, with 18 bases between. The CDR3 runs to 16 residues. Looked up from germline, CDR1 is SNHLY and CDR2 is FYNNEI. CDR3 coding DNA: TGTGCCAGCAGTGAAGCTTTGGGGGCGAGGGTGGTTGAAGCTTTCTTT. Its protein product is CASSEALGARVVEAFF.

The V and J genes are TRBV18 and TRBJ1-2, with 10 positions matching TRBD1. After removal of 6 bases from V and 0 bases from J, the junction contained 7 bases not matched to a gene. The CDR3 has 16 residues. Germline CDR1 KGHSH, CDR2 LQKENI. CDR3 protein: CASSSGQGTSNYGYTF. The CDR3 nucleotides are TGTGCCAGCTCTTCGGGACAGGGGACCTCTAACTATGGCTACACCTTC.

V usage is TRBV27 and J usage is TRBJ1-2; no clear D. In germline, CDR1 is MNHEY, CDR2 SMNVEV (reference sequence). V was trimmed by 0 bases and J by 2 bases, leaving 10 bases between them. This CDR3 is 15 amino acids long. Here the CDR3 DNA reads TGTGCCAGCAGTTTATCACCAGACACAAACTATGGCTACACCTTC. This translates into CASSLSPDTNYGYTF.

The chain links TRBV5-4 to TRBJ1-2; a possible D gene is TRBD1 (6 bases). The CDR3 extends over 14 amino acids. The ends were cut back, 0 bases at V and 8 bases at J, with 14 bases in the middle. Germline CDR1 and CDR2: SGHNT and YYREEE (reference sequence). CDR3 nucleotides: TGTGCCAGCAGCTTGGAGAGGGACATAGACGGCTACACCTTC. This codes for CASSLERDIDGYTF.

The chain employs TRBV10-3 and TRBJ1-4; TRBD1 is a possible D gene (6 bases). The CDR3 covers 14 residues. Germline lookup yields CDR1 ENHRY and CDR2 SYGVKD. V was trimmed by 4 bases and J by 6 bases, leaving 12 bases between them. The CDR3 DNA reads as TGTGCCATCAGTGTAGGACAGCGCCATGAAAAACTGTTTTTT. It is translated as CAISVGQRHEKLFF.

The chain is built from TRBV19 and TRBJ1-1, with a weak D call TRBD1 (6 bases). The CDR3 length is 16 residues. Per the germline V gene, CDR1 is LNHDA and CDR2 is SQIVND (reference sequence). Trimming took off 2 bases at V and 2 bases at J, with 15 bases between the two ends. CDR3 loop: CASSIRGGGRNTEAFF. The CDR3 nucleotides are TGTGCCAGTAGTATAAGGGGGGGCGGGAGAAACACTGAAGCTTTCTTT.